Listed below are T cell receptor beta chains from one sample, sequenced in a study of memory CD4+ T cells and cytomegalovirus serostatus. Profiling relied on immunoSEQ multiplex PCR, and the TCRdb table lists in-frame clones only, not all of them. The sample lists about 75,000 clones; around four fifths were seen once. The specimen sequenced was memory CD4+ T cells from blood. The receptors originated from an adult in good health and CMV-seropositive. Both conserved end residues are part of each CDR3. Each record gives: V gene, D gene, clone size, J gene, CDR3 protein, CDR3 DNA. The D gene is left open where the match is weak. Part of the rows lack a size; the others show once, few, many or a class for expanded clones.

TRBV15	TRBD1	NA	TRBJ1-3	CATSRWGNRGSGNTIYF	TGTGCCACCAGCAGATGGGGAAACAGGGGCTCTGGAAACACCATATATTTT
TRBV7-8	NA	NA	TRBJ1-1	CASSSSGAVTEAFF	TGTGCCAGCAGCTCCAGCGGCGCGGTCACTGAAGCTTTCTTT
TRBV10-3	TRBD2	NA	TRBJ2-3	CAISEGLAETDTQYF	TGTGCCATCAGTGAGGGACTAGCGGAAACAGATACGCAGTATTTT
TRBV5-6	NA	NA	TRBJ2-1	CASSQSRFEQFF	TGTGCCAGCAGCCAGAGTAGGTTTGAGCAGTTCTTC
TRBV7-8	NA	few	TRBJ2-5	CASTAEGGQYF	TGTGCCAGCACCGCCGAAGGAGGCCAGTACTTC
TRBV5-1	NA	NA	TRBJ1-1	CASSLAPGNTEAFF	TGCGCCAGCAGCTTGGCCCCCGGGAACACTGAAGCTTTCTTT
TRBV29-1	NA	few	TRBJ2-2	CSVRTAASGELFF	TGCAGCGTCAGGACAGCCGCAAGCGGGGAGCTGTTTTTT
TRBV2	TRBD1	NA	TRBJ2-3	CASSGWDRGSDTQYF	TGTGCCAGCAGTGGATGGGACAGGGGTTCAGATACGCAGTATTTT
TRBV19	NA	medium-sized	TRBJ1-3	CASSIGGRGWNLSGNTIYF	TGTGCCAGTAGTATAGGTGGCAGGGGTTGGAACCTCTCTGGAAACACCATATATTTT
TRBV7-9	NA	NA	TRBJ1-1	CASSRVPGFPMNTEAFF	TGTGCCAGCAGCCGCGTCCCGGGGTTCCCCATGAACACTGAAGCTTTCTTT
TRBV7-2	NA	NA	TRBJ2-1	CASTTTRIMVYNEQFF	TGTGCCAGCACCACTACCCGGATTATGGTTTACAATGAGCAGTTCTTC
TRBV15	NA	NA	TRBJ2-4	CATSRDSPGPGDIQYF	TGTGCCACCAGCAGAGATTCCCCGGGACCGGGGGACATTCAGTACTTC
TRBV7-9	NA	few	TRBJ1-1	CASSPQGGNTEAFF	TGTGCCAGCAGCCCACAGGGAGGGAACACTGAAGCTTTCTTT
TRBV2	TRBD1	NA	TRBJ1-2	CASSGTVTGGSNYGYTF	TGTGCCAGCAGTGGAACAGTAACAGGGGGTAGCAACTATGGCTACACCTTC
TRBV30	TRBD1	NA	TRBJ1-2	CARGQGASSYGYTF	TGTGCCAGAGGACAGGGGGCCTCCTCCTATGGCTACACCTTC
TRBV7-6	NA	NA	TRBJ1-1	CASSLRSGPMNTEAFF	TGTGCCAGCAGCTTAAGATCTGGGCCCATGAACACTGAAGCTTTCTTT
TRBV7-9	NA	few	TRBJ1-5	CASSLSLTGRLHF	TGTGCCAGCAGCTTAAGTTTGACAGGTCGGTTACATTTT
TRBV7-2	NA	NA	TRBJ2-2	CASSVRGRDGELFF	TGTGCCAGCAGCGTAAGGGGCCGGGACGGGGAGCTGTTTTTT
TRBV6-1	TRBD1	NA	TRBJ1-2	CASITRITGDGYTF	TGTGCCAGTATCACCAGAATAACAGGGGACGGCTACACCTTC
TRBV11-3	TRBD2	NA	TRBJ2-3	CASSSRGTSGSDTQYF	TGTGCCAGCAGCTCCAGAGGGACTAGCGGGAGTGATACGCAGTATTTT
TRBV11-2	NA	NA	TRBJ1-2	CASSPGGEGSGYTF	TGTGCCAGCAGCCCCGGAGGGGAAGGAAGTGGCTACACCTTC
TRBV2	NA	NA	TRBJ1-1	CASSQGNTEAFF	TGTGCCAGCAGTCAGGGAAACACTGAAGCTTTCTTT
TRBV7-9	NA	NA	TRBJ1-2	CASSLNPGANYGYTF	TGTGCCAGCAGCTTAAATCCAGGGGCTAACTATGGCTACACCTTC
TRBV28	TRBD1	NA	TRBJ1-2	CASSRTGGSLGYTF	TGTGCCAGCAGTAGGACAGGGGGCTCGCTTGGCTACACCTTC
TRBV5-6	NA	NA	TRBJ2-2	CASSLGRGDTGELFF	TGTGCCAGCAGCTTGGGGAGGGGCGACACCGGGGAGCTGTTTTTT
TRBV5-1	NA	NA	TRBJ2-5	CASSLGPDRETQYF	TGCGCCAGCAGCTTGGGCCCTGACCGGGAGACCCAGTACTTC
TRBV5-1	NA	NA	TRBJ2-7	CASSLYGGISYEQYF	TGCGCCAGCAGCTTGTACGGGGGTATCTCCTACGAGCAGTACTTC
TRBV6-1	TRBD1	NA	TRBJ2-5	CASSVQGAWETQYF	TGTGCCAGCAGTGTACAGGGGGCGTGGGAGACCCAGTACTTC
TRBV7-2	TRBD1	few	TRBJ1-6	CASSFGTGGPLHF	TGTGCCAGCAGCTTTGGGACAGGAGGACCCCTCCACTTT
TRBV7-7	NA	few	TRBJ1-4	CASSSRVNEKLFF	TGTGCTAGCAGCTCCAGAGTTAATGAAAAACTGTTTTTT
TRBV9	NA	NA	TRBJ2-1	CASSVGPSEYGDEQFF	TGTGCCAGCAGCGTAGGTCCTAGCGAATATGGGGATGAGCAGTTCTTC
TRBV30	TRBD1	NA	TRBJ2-5	CAWRVQGARETQYF	TGTGCCTGGAGAGTACAGGGGGCAAGAGAGACCCAGTACTTC
TRBV19	NA	NA	TRBJ2-1	CASSIIGSDNEQFF	TGTGCCAGTAGTATAATTGGATCGGACAATGAGCAGTTCTTC
TRBV7-2	NA	NA	TRBJ1-3	CASSSAAGAGNTIYF	TGTGCCAGCAGCTCTGCCGCAGGGGCTGGAAACACCATATATTTT
TRBV15	NA	NA	TRBJ1-1	CATRRRVGVKAFF	TGTGCCACCAGGAGAAGGGTCGGAGTCAAAGCTTTCTTT
TRBV7-2	TRBD2	NA	TRBJ2-5	CASSYRTAGGRWQETQYF	TGTGCCAGCAGCTACCGCACAGCGGGGGGAAGATGGCAAGAGACCCAGTACTTC
TRBV4-3	NA	NA	TRBJ1-3	CASSQDILNTIYF	TGCGCCAGCAGCCAAGATATACTAAACACCATATATTTT
TRBV5-8	NA	NA	TRBJ1-1	CASSLGRTNTEAFF	TGTGCCAGCAGCTTGGGCCGTACGAACACTGAAGCTTTCTTT
TRBV10-3	NA	NA	TRBJ2-7	CAISTPPLYEQYF	TGTGCCATCAGCACCCCCCCCCTTTACGAGCAGTACTTC
TRBV30	TRBD2	once	TRBJ2-1	CAGGTSGSKYEQFF	TGTGCTGGGGGGACTAGCGGGAGTAAGTATGAGCAGTTCTTC
TRBV19	NA	few	TRBJ1-5	CASSIREQPQHF	TGTGCCAGTAGTATTCGGGAGCAGCCCCAGCATTTT
TRBV10-3	NA	once	TRBJ2-2	CAISGGETGELFF	TGTGCCATCAGTGGTGGGGAAACCGGGGAGCTGTTTTTT
TRBV19	NA	NA	TRBJ1-2	CASSTPGIRHGYTF	TGTGCCAGTAGTACCCCAGGGATTCGTCATGGCTACACCTTC
TRBV6-1	NA	NA	TRBJ1-2	CASSERRLYGYTF	TGTGCCAGCAGTGAAAGGAGACTCTATGGCTACACCTTC
TRBV4-1	NA	NA	TRBJ1-5	CASSQGRGPSNQPQHF	TGCGCCAGCAGCCAAGGCCGGGGGCCCTCAAATCAGCCCCAGCATTTT